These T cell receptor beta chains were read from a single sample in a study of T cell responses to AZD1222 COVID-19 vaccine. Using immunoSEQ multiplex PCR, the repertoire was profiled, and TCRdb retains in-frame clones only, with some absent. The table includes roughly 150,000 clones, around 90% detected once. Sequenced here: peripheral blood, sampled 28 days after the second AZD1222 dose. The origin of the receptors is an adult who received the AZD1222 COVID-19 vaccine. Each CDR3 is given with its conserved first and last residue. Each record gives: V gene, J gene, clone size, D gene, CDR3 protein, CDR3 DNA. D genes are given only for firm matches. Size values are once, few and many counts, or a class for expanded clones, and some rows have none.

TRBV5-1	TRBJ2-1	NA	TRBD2	CASRPAGGPDNEQFF	TGCGCCAGCAGACCTGCGGGAGGGCCCGACAATGAGCAGTTCTTC
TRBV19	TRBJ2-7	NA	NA	CASSGGRTNYEQYF	TGTGCCAGTAGCGGAGGACGGACGAACTACGAGCAGTACTTC
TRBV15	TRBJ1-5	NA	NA	CATSTASNQPQHF	TGTGCCACCAGCACAGCGAGCAATCAGCCCCAGCATTTT
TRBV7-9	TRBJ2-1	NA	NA	CASSFRGAAYNEQFF	TGTGCCAGCAGCTTCCGGGGAGCGGCCTACAATGAGCAGTTCTTC
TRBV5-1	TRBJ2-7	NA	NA	CASSYLGPQTYEQYF	TGCGCCAGCAGCTACCTTGGGCCGCAAACTTACGAGCAGTACTTC
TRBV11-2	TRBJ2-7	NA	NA	CASSFQGGQQYF	TGTGCCAGCAGCTTTCAGGGTGGCCAGCAGTACTTC
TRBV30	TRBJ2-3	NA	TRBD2	CAWSGTSGGTDTQYF	TGTGCCTGGAGCGGGACTAGCGGGGGCACAGATACGCAGTATTTT
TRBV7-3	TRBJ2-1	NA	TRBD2	CASSPRTSGDNEQFF	TGTGCCAGCAGCCCAAGGACTAGCGGGGACAATGAGCAGTTCTTC
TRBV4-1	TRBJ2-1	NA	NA	CASSPAALVNEQFF	TGCGCCAGCAGCCCTGCGGCCCTCGTCAATGAGCAGTTCTTC
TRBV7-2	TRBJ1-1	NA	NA	CASSLGGAIPTEAFF	TGTGCCAGCAGCTTAGGGGGCGCGATCCCCACTGAAGCTTTCTTT
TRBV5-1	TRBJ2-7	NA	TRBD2	CASSLEGGRDDQYF	TGCGCCAGCAGCTTGGAGGGCGGGAGAGACGATCAGTACTTC
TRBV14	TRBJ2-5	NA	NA	CASSQVASETQYF	TGTGCCAGCAGCCAAGTTGCGTCAGAGACCCAGTACTTC
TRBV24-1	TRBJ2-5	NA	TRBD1	CATSGYTRGSQETQYF	TGTGCCACCAGTGGGTATACCAGGGGGAGCCAAGAGACCCAGTACTTC
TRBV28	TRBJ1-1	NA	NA	CATLSFGVSAFF	TGTGCCACCCTGAGTTTCGGGGTATCGGCTTTCTTT
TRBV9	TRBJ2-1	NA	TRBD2	CASSSRTSGSSYNEQFF	TGTGCCAGCAGCTCACGGACTAGCGGTTCTTCCTACAATGAGCAGTTCTTC
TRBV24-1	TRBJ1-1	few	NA	CATSDFGGTEAFF	TGTGCCACCAGTGATTTTGGGGGCACTGAAGCTTTCTTT
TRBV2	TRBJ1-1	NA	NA	CASSGSSSLATEAFF	TGTGCCAGCAGTGGGTCAAGCAGCTTGGCGACTGAAGCTTTCTTT
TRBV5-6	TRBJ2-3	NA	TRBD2	CASSLSGSGGPGGTQYF	TGTGCCAGCAGCCTCTCTGGTAGCGGGGGGCCGGGAGGTACGCAGTATTTT
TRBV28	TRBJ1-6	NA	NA	CASSLPQGDNSPLHF	TGTGCCAGCAGTTTACCACAGGGAGATAATTCACCCCTCCACTTT
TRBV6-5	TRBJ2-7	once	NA	CASSSGLQFYEQYF	TGTGCCAGCAGTTCCGGCCTACAGTTCTACGAGCAGTACTTC
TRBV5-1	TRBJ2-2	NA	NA	CASNTGTVNTGELFF	TGCGCCAGCAACACCGGGACGGTGAACACCGGGGAGCTGTTTTTT
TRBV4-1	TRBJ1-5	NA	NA	CASSQVMGRVRDQPQHF	TGCGCCAGCAGCCAAGTCATGGGTCGAGTTAGGGATCAGCCCCAGCATTTT
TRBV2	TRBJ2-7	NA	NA	CASKQADYEQYF	TGTGCCAGCAAACAGGCCGACTACGAGCAGTACTTC
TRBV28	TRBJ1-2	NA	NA	CASQDGRYGYTF	TGTGCCAGCCAGGACGGACGGTATGGCTACACCTTC
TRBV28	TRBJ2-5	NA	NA	CASSLGQLEAQYF	TGTGCCAGCAGCCTCGGACAGCTCGAGGCCCAGTACTTC
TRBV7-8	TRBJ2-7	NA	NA	CASSPGKGYEQYF	TGTGCCAGCAGCCCAGGGAAGGGATACGAGCAGTACTTC
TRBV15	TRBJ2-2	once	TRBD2	CATMPSGRASTGELFF	TGTGCCACCATGCCTAGCGGGAGGGCCTCTACCGGGGAGCTGTTTTTT
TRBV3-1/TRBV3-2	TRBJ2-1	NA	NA	CASSQQFASGSGEQFF	TGTGCCAGCAGCCAACAATTTGCCTCGGGGTCGGGTGAGCAGTTCTTC
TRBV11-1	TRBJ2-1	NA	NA	CASSSAGPNLYNEQFF	TGTGCCAGCAGCTCCGCGGGGCCAAACCTCTACAATGAGCAGTTCTTC
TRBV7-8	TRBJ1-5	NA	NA	CASSQDGSNQPQHF	TGTGCCAGCAGCCAAGACGGTAGCAATCAGCCCCAGCATTTT
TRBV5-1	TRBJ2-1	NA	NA	CASSSLIHSLSYNEQFF	TGCGCCAGCAGCTCCTTAATACATAGTCTCTCCTACAATGAGCAGTTCTTC
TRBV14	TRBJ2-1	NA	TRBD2	CASSPILAAYNEQFF	TGTGCCAGCAGCCCTATCCTAGCGGCCTACAATGAGCAGTTCTTC
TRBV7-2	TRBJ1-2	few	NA	CASSPQWGLTEGYTF	TGTGCCAGCAGCCCCCAATGGGGGTTGACGGAAGGCTACACCTTC
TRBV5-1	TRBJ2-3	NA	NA	CASSPDSLDTQYF	TGCGCCAGCAGCCCCGACAGCCTAGATACGCAGTATTTT
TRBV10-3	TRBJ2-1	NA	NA	CAISGSGPPLNEQFF	TGTGCCATCAGTGGAAGCGGTCCGCCACTCAATGAGCAGTTCTTC
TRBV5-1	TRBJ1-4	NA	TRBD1	CASSLAVGQGGEKLFF	TGCGCCAGCAGCTTGGCTGTGGGACAGGGGGGTGAAAAACTGTTTTTT
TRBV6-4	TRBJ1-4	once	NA	CASSPNANEKLFF	TGTGCCAGCAGTCCGAACGCGAATGAAAAACTGTTTTTT
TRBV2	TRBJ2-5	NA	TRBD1	CASSRDRGGETQYF	TGTGCCAGCAGTAGGGACAGGGGTGGAGAGACCCAGTACTTC
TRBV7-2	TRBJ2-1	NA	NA	CASSLWGGDDNEQFF	TGTGCCAGCAGTTTATGGGGCGGGGATGACAATGAGCAGTTCTTC
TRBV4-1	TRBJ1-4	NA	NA	CASSQVSWGANEKLFF	TGCGCCAGCAGCCAAGTCTCCTGGGGAGCTAATGAAAAACTGTTTTTT
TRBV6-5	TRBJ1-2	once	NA	CASDSGNANYGYTF	TGTGCCAGCGACAGTGGGAACGCTAACTATGGCTACACCTTC
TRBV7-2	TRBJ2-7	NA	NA	CASSLVPNYEQYF	TGTGCCAGCAGCTTAGTCCCGAACTACGAGCAGTACTTC